Sequencing of this T cell receptor (beta chain) was carried out in a study of blood T cell repertoires in COVID-19. Study-level background: Acute and convalescent COVID-19 specimens originated in the United States, Italy and Spain.

In the original analysis: From reference gene primer amplification, estimates of nucleated cell counts were derived. Method: immunoSEQ multiplex PCR; TCRdb's copy keeps in-frame clones and lacks some. The DNA gave D and trimming, while V, J and clone size come from that table. Among 300,000 to 450,000 clones, around 87% were seen once, and the ten largest hold under 3%. Looked up from germline, CDR1 is LGHNA and CDR2 is YNFKEQ. The CDR3 covers 15 residues. Trimming shortened V by 2 bases and J by 6 bases, and 16 bases separated the two germline ends. The V call is TRBV4-2, the J call TRBJ1-2; D possibly corresponds to TRBD1 (6 bases). This TCR came from a human donor in a cohort sampled during active COVID-19. Sequencing was carried out using peripheral blood. Here the CDR3 reads CASSQSARDKDGYTF. The CDR3 DNA reads TGTGCCAGCAGCCAATCAGCCCGGGACAAGGATGGCTACACCTTC.